The entry below describes one T cell receptor (beta chain). What it binds is not known. The germline V and J ends were trimmed by 8 bases and 2 bases, with 10 bases remaining between them. This CDR3 is built from 13 residues. Germline V gives CDR1 MNHEY, CDR2 SMNVEV (reference sequence). This sample was included in a study of shared clonotypes between healthy human individuals. On the study more broadly: A donor's plate count was three for CD4 naive and three for CD4 memory; CD8 naive had two and CD8 memory one. Broader study findings: The sharing of 4.5% to 6.5% of naive CD4 clonotypes was seen across several donors. Rarefaction gave evidence that sorted-subset sequencing remained incomplete despite large depth.

Libraries were prepared by immunoSEQ multiplex PCR; TCRdb keeps only in-frame clonotypes and omits some of them. Altogether 900,000 to 1,200,000 clones are present, around 82% being singletons, with the ten largest covering roughly 0.55%. The TCR comes from a man in his late teens or twenties in good health. Some clones in this sample may be carry-over from other donors' samples. Sequenced input: memory CD4+ T cells from PBMCs. The subset denotes: CD45RA-negative fraction. The chain joins TRBV27 to TRBJ2-4; D unclear. CDR3 residues: CASSGRTKNIQYF. CDR3 DNA sequence: TGTGCCAGCTCGGGCAGGACCAAAAACATTCAGTACTTC.